The rows below give T cell receptor beta chains drawn from one sample of a study of breast tumors, draining lymph nodes, adjacent tissues. TCRdb independently ran MiXCR on the multiplex PCR reads; one entry per CDR3 protein. The data show 270,000 or so distinct CDR3 sequences, about 33% seen once. Source material: axillary lymph node tissue. Source of these receptors: a female donor with breast cancer. Some clones in this sample may be carry-over from other donors' samples. Both conserved end residues are part of each CDR3. The order of the fields is V gene, CDR3 protein.

TRBV20-1 CSASSGTGRTGELFF
TRBV6-5 CASSNLAGAGETQYF
TRBV27 CASSPYSGSSYEQYF
TRBV11-2 CASSNSKGLATYNEQFF
TRBV28 CASSPQLAGTDTQYF
TRBV2 CASSPFRDEPLFHTF
TRBV5-1 CASSALIAGGSDTQYF
TRBV2 CASSDWTAGSGANVLTF
TRBV20-1 CSAFVKAGAGEQYF
TRBV19 CATRLGSSTDTQYF
TRBV19 CASVSGQGGTGELFF
TRBV5-4 CASGRGPTYNEQFF
TRBV5-1 CASSLTMGAGGNTEAFF
TRBV5-5 CASSLQGAYEQYF
TRBV28 CASSLKGLVIGDEQFF
TRBV20-1 CSARDALSGRRPGGSYNEQFF
TRBV2 CASIRVTLNTEAFF
TRBV19 CASSIVGLYGYTF
TRBV7-2 CASSLAGGNYEQYF
TRBV19 CASSISPTGMNTEAFF
TRBV6-6 CASSHGKGGEQYF
TRBV12-3/TRBV12-4 CASSFLGQGERGRTDTQYF
TRBV27 CASSLSTSQGAAGYTF
TRBV25-1 CDGRKTGTGRSPLHF
TRBV12-3/TRBV12-4 CASTLAGAPYNEQFF
TRBV6-5 CATTRSDIYEQYF
TRBV6-1 CASRPSGIEAFF
TRBV30 CAWSPRLVGGQETQYF
TRBV29-1 CSVDGAVSGRTDTQYF
TRBV18 CASSPAPSYEQYF
TRBV11-3 CASSLLAGGSTQYF